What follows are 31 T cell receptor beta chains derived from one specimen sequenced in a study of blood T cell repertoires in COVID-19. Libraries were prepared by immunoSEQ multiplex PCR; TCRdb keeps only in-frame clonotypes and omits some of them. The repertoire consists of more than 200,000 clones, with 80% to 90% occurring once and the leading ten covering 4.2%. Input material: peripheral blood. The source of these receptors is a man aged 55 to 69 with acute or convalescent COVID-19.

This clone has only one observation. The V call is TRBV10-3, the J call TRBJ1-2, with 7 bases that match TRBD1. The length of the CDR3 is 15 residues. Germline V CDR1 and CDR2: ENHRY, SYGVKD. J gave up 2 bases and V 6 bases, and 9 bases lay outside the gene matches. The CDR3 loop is CAISRGGDGNYGYTF. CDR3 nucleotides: TGTGCCATCAGCCGAGGGGGCGACGGGAACTATGGCTACACCTTC.

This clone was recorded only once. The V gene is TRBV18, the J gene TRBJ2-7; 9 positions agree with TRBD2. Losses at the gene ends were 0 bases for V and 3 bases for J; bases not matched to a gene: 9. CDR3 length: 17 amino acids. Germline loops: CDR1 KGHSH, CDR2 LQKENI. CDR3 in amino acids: CASSPPSSGAGGYEQYF. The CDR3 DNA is TGTGCCAGCTCACCACCATCTAGCGGGGCCGGCGGCTACGAGCAGTACTTC.

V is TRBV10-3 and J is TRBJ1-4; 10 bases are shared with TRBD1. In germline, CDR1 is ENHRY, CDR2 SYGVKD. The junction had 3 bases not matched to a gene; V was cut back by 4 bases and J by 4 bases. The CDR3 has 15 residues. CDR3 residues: CAISVGQGVNEKLFF. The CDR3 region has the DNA TGTGCCATCAGTGTTGGACAGGGGGTTAATGAAAAACTGTTTTTT.

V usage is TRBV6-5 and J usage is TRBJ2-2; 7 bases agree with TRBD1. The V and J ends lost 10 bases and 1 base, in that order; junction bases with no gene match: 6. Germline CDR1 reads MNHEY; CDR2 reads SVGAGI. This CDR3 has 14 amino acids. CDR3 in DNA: TGTGCCACCCGCCGGGACAGGAACACCGGGGAGCTGTTTTTT. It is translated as CATRRDRNTGELFF.

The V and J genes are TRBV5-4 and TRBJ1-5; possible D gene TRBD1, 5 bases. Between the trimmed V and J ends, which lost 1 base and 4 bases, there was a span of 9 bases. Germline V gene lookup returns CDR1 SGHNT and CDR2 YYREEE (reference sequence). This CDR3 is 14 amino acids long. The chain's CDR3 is CASSLSGGNQPQHF. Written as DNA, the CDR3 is TGTGCCAGCAGCTTGTCGGGGGGAAATCAGCCCCAGCATTTT. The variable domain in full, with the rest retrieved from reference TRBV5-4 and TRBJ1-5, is ETGVTQSPTHLIKTRGQQVTLRCSSQSGHNTVSWYQQALGQGPQFIFQYYREEENGRGNFPPRFSGLQFPNYSSELNVNALELDDSALYLCASSLSGGNQPQHFGDGTRLSIL.

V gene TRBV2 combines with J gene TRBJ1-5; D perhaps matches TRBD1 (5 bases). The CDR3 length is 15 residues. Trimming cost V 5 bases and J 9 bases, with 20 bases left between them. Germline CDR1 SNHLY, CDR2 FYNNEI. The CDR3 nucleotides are TGTGCCAGCAGTAACCGGGAGCAGGGTTCGGGGCCCCAGCATTTT. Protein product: CASSNREQGSGPQHF.

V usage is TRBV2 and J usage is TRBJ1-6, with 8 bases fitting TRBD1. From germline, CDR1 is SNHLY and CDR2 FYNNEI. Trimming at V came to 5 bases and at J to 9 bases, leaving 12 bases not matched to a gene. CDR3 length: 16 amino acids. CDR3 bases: TGTGCCAGCAGTATTCCCGGGACAGGTTTGGCTTCACCCCTCCACTTT. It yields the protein CASSIPGTGLASPLHF.

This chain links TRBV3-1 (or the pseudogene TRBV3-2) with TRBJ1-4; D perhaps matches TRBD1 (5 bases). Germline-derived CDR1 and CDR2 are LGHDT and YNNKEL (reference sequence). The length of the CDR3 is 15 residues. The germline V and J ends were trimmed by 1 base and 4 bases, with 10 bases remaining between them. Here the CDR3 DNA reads TGTGCCAGCAGCCAAGGGGGCAGTGGTAATGAAAAACTGTTTTTT. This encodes CASSQGGSGNEKLFF.

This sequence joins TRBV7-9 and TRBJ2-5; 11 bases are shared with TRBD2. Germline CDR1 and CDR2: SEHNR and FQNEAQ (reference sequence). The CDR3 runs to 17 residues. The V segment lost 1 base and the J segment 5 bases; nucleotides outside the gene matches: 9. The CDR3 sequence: CASSLVTSGKVLETQYF. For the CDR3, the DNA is TGTGCCAGCAGCTTAGTGACTAGCGGGAAGGTGTTGGAGACCCAGTACTTC.

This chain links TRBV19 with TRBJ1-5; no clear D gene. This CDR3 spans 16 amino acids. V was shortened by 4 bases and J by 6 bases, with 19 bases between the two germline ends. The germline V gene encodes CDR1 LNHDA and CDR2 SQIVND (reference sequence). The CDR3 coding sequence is TGTGCCAGTAGTACCCCACGGACGGCGGCGGGTCAGCCCCAGCATTTT. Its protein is CASSTPRTAAGQPQHF.

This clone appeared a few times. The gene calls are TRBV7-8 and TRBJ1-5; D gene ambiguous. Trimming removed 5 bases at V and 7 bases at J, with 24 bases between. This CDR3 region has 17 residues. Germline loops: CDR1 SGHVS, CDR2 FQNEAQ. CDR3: CASSPLRGSPEIQPQHF. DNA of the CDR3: TGTGCCAGCAGCCCCCTAAGAGGGTCACCGGAGATCCAGCCCCAGCATTTT. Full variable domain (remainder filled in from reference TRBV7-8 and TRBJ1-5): GAGVSQSPRYKVAKRGQDVALRCDPISGHVSLFWYQQALGQGPEFLTYFQNEAQLDKSGLPSDRFFAERPEGSVSTLKIQRTQQEDSAVYLCASSPLRGSPEIQPQHFGDGTRLSIL.

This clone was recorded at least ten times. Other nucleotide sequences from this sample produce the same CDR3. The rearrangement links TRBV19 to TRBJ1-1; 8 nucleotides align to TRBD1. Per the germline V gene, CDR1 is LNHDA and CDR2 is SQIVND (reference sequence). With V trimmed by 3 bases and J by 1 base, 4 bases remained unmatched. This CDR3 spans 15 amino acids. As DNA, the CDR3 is TGTGCCAGTAGTATCGGCGGACAGGGGAACACTGAAGCTTTCTTT. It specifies CASSIGGQGNTEAFF.

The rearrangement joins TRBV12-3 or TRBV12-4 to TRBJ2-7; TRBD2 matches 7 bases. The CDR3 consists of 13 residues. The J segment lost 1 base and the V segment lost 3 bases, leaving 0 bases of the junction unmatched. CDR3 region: CASSFSGSYEQYF. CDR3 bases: TGTGCCAGCAGTTTTAGCGGGTCCTACGAGCAGTACTTC.

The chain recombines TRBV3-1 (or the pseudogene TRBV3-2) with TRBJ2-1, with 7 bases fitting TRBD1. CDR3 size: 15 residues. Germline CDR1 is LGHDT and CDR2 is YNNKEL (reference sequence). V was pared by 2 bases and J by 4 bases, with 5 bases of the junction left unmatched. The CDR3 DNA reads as TGTGCCAGCAGCCAAACTGGACAGGATTACAATGAGCAGTTCTTC. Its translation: CASSQTGQDYNEQFF.

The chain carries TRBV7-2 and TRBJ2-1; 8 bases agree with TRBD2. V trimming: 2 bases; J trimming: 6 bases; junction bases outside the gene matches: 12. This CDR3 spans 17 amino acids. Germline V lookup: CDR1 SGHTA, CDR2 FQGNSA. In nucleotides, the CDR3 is TGTGCCAGCAGCTTACCGCGGGGGGCGGGCTTAACCAATGAGCAGTTCTTC. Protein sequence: CASSLPRGAGLTNEQFF.

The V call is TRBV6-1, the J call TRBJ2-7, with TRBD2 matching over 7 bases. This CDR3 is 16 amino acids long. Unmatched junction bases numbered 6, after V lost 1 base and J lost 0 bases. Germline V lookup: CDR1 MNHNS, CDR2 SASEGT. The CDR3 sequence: CASSEVSGDVSYEQYF. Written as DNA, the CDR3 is TGTGCCAGCAGTGAAGTGAGCGGGGACGTCTCCTACGAGCAGTACTTC.

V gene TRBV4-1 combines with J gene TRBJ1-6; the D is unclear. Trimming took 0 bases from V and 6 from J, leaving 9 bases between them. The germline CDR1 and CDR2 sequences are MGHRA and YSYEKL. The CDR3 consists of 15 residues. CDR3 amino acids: CASSQESVPNSPLHF. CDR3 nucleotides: TGCGCCAGCAGCCAAGAATCTGTCCCTAATTCACCCCTCCACTTT.

CDR3 nucleotide sequence: TGCAGCGTTGGGGGACTAGCGGATTTCACAGATACGCAGTATTTT. Protein product: CSVGGLADFTDTQYF. This chain connects TRBV29-1 to TRBJ2-3, with 11 positions matching TRBD2. V shed 4 bases, J shed 2 bases, and the junction held 5 bases outside the gene matches. Per germline, CDR1 SQVTM and CDR2 ANQGSEA. This CDR3 region has 15 residues.

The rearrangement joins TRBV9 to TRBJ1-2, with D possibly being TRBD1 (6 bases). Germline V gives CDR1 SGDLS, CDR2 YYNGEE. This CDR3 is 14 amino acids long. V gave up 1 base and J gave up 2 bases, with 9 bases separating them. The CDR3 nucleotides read TGTGCCAGCAGCGTACGACAGGAGAACTATGGCTACACCTTC. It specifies CASSVRQENYGYTF.

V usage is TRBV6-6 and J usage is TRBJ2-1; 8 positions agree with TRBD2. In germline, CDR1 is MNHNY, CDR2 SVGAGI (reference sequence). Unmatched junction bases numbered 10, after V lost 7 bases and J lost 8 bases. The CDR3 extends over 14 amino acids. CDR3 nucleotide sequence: TGTGCCAGCAACCTCGGGACTAGTAACTATGAGCAGTTCTTC. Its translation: CASNLGTSNYEQFF.

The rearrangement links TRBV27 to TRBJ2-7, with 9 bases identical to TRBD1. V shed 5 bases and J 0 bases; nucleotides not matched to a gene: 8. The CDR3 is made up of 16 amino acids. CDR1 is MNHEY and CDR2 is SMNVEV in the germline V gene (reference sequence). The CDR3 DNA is TGTGCCAGCAGTCGGGGACAGGGCTTTCTCTCCTACGAGCAGTACTTC. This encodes CASSRGQGFLSYEQYF.

The CDR3 nucleotides read TGTGCCAGCAACTGGGCGGGAATGGAGACCCAGTACTTC. Translating it yields CASNWAGMETQYF. The V gene is TRBV6-5, the J gene TRBJ2-5; maybe TRBD2 (6 bases). The CDR3 spans 13 residues. Germline CDR1 reads MNHEY; CDR2 reads SVGAGI. V lost 7 bases and J 5 bases, leaving 14 bases between the germline ends.

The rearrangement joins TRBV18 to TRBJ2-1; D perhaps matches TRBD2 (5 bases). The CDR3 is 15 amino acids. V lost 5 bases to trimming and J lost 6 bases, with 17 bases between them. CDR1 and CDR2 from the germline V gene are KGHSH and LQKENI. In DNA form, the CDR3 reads TGTGCCAGCTCAACCCCTGGACTGGGCCCCAATGAGCAGTTCTTC. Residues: CASSTPGLGPNEQFF.

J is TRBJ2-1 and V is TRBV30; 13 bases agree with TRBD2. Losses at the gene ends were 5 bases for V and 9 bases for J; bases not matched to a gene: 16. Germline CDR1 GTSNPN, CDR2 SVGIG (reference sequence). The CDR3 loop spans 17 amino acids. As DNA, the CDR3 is TGTGCCTGGGGGTCTCAAGGACTAGCGGGGGCCGGGGGTGAGCAGTTCTTC. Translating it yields CAWGSQGLAGAGGEQFF.

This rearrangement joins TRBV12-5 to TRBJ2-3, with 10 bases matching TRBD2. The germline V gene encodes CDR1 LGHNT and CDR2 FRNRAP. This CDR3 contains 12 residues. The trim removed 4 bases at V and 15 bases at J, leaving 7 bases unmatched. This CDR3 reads CASGSGLAVVYF. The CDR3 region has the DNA TGTGCTAGTGGTTCCGGACTAGCGGTAGTTTATTTT.

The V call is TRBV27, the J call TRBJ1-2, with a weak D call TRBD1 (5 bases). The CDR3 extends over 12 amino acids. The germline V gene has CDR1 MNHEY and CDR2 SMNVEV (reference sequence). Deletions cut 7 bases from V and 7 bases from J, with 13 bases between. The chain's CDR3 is CASMAGVGGYTF. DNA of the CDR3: TGTGCCAGCATGGCGGGGGTGGGTGGCTACACCTTC.

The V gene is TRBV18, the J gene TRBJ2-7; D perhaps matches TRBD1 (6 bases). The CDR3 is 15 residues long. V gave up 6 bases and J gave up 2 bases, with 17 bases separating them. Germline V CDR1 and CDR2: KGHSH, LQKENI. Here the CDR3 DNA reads TGTGCCAGCTCCCCCGTCAGAAGGGACACCTACGAGCAGTACTTC. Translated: CASSPVRRDTYEQYF.

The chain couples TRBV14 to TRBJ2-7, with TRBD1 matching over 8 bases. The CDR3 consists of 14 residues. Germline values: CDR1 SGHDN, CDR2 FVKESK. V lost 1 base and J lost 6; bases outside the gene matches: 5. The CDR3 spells CASSQGTGMGEQYF. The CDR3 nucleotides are TGTGCCAGCAGCCAAGGGACAGGGATGGGCGAGCAGTACTTC.

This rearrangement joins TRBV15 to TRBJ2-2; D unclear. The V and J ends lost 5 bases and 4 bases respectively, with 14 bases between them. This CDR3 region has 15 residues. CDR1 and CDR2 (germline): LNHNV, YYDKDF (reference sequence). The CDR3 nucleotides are TGTGCCACCAGCTCATTAGAGGTGGGCACCGGGGAGCTGTTTTTT. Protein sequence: CATSSLEVGTGELFF. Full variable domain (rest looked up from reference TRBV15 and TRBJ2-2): DAMVIQNPRYQVTQFGKPVTLSCSQTLNHNVMYWYQQKSSQAPKLLFHYYDKDFNNEADTPDNFQSRRPNTSFCFLDIRSPGLGDTAMYLCATSSLEVGTGELFFGEGSRLTVL.

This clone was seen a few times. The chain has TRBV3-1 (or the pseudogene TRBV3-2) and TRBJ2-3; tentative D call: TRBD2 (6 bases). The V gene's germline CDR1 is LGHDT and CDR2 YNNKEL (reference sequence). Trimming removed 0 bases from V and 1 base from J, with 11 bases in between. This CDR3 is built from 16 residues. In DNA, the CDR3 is TGTGCCAGCAGCCAAGATCGTCCTAGCGGCACAGATACGCAGTATTTT. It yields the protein CASSQDRPSGTDTQYF.

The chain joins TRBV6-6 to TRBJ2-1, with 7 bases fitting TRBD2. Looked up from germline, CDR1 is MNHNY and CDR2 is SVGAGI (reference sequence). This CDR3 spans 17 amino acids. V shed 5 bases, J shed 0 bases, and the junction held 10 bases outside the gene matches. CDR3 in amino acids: CASSLTAGTTSYNEQFF. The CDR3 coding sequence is TGTGCCAGCAGTCTTACGGCCGGGACTACCTCCTACAATGAGCAGTTCTTC.